The 23 T cell receptor beta chains presented below share a single source sample, sequenced in a study of OX40 agonist ivuxolimab in advanced cancers. TCRdb's table, derived via immunoSEQ multiplex PCR, lists solely in-frame clones and lacks some. The table shows roughly 100,000 clones, with roughly 80% occurring only once. The source was CD4+ or CD8+ T cells sorted from blood, collected in a trial of the OX40 agonist ivuxolimab. The receptors were gathered from an adult with an advanced solid tumor such as melanoma, head and neck, liver or kidney cancer.

The chain joins TRBV28 to TRBJ1-6; D is perhaps TRBD1 (6 bases). This CDR3 region has 15 residues. Looked up from germline, CDR1 is MDHEN and CDR2 is SYDVKM. Trimming took off 5 bases at V and 12 bases at J, with 20 bases between the two ends. In DNA, the CDR3 is TGTGCCAGCAGTCCCACAGGGTCGGCGAAGGAACCCCTCCACTTT. Amino acids: CASSPTGSAKEPLHF.

This clone was seen only a few times. The V gene is TRBV19, the J gene TRBJ2-7; 7 bases match TRBD2. Germline V lookup: CDR1 LNHDA, CDR2 SQIVND (reference sequence). With V trimmed by 4 bases and J by 3 bases, 9 bases remained unmatched. The CDR3 contains 15 residues. The CDR3 loop is CASSRDYVGNYEQYF. The DNA for the CDR3 is TGTGCCAGTAGTAGGGACTACGTGGGCAACTACGAGCAGTACTTC.

This clone was picked up one time. The V and J genes are TRBV29-1 and TRBJ2-1; TRBD2 aligns across 10 bases. Unmatched junction bases numbered 5, after V lost 2 bases and J lost 7 bases. This CDR3 contains 14 residues. Germline CDR1 reads SQVTM; CDR2 reads ANQGSEA. CDR3 sequence reads: CSVEPAGGWNEQFF. The CDR3 nucleotides are TGCAGCGTTGAACCAGCGGGGGGGTGGAATGAGCAGTTCTTC.

This chain links TRBV7-3 with TRBJ1-1; TRBD1 is a possible D gene (6 bases). Germline values: CDR1 SGHTA, CDR2 FQGTGA. V lost 6 bases, J lost 1 base, and 12 bases lay in between. The CDR3 is 14 residues long. The CDR3 spells CASRKQGGNTEAFF. CDR3 in DNA: TGTGCCAGCAGGAAACAGGGAGGGAACACTGAAGCTTTCTTT.

This clone was seen more than once but under ten times. The chain is built from TRBV28 and TRBJ1-2; maybe TRBD1 (5 bases). CDR1 and CDR2 (germline): MDHEN, SYDVKM. This CDR3 spans 13 amino acids. V lost 5 bases and J 7 bases, leaving 14 bases between the germline ends. The CDR3 sequence is CASSPSGYGGYTF. DNA of the CDR3: TGTGCCAGCAGTCCGTCAGGGTATGGTGGCTACACCTTC.

The chain combines TRBV10-2 with TRBJ1-1; D is ambiguous. V dropped 6 bases and J dropped 1 base, with 6 bases sitting between them. The CDR3 loop spans 12 amino acids. Germline CDR1 and CDR2: WSHSY and SAAADI. The CDR3 DNA reads as TGCGCCAGCAGATACCAGAACACTGAAGCTTTCTTT. Translation: CASRYQNTEAFF.

Note on this clone: An end of the junction does not agree with germline; a read error may underlie this. The chain's CDR3 is CASSFQNRPQHF. CDR3 DNA sequence: TGTGCCAGCAGTTTCCAAAATCGGCCCCAGCATTTT. The chain employs TRBV28 and TRBJ1-5, with unresolved D. Germline V gives CDR1 MDHEN, CDR2 SYDVKM. This CDR3 comprises 12 residues.

The chain links TRBV7-8 to TRBJ2-3, with TRBD2 matching 9 bases. The CDR3 is made up of 16 amino acids. The V gene end was trimmed by 3 bases and the J gene end by 5 bases; junction bases not matched to a gene: 9. Per the germline V gene, CDR1 is SGHVS and CDR2 is FQNEAQ. The CDR3 DNA reads TGTGCCAGCAGCTTTAGTGCGCGGGGGGGGAGAGATACGCAGTATTTT. This codes for CASSFSARGGRDTQYF.

The chain has TRBV29-1 and TRBJ1-1, with D perhaps matching TRBD1 (5 bases). V lost 1 base and J 11 bases, leaving 17 bases between the germline ends. From germline, CDR1 is SQVTM and CDR2 ANQGSEA. This CDR3 has 13 residues. For the CDR3, the DNA is TGCAGCGTTGAAGTCCGACCCGGAGGGGAGGCTTTCTTT. It encodes CSVEVRPGGEAFF.

The rearrangement links TRBV6-5 to TRBJ2-2, with D possibly being TRBD2 (5 bases). The CDR3 contains 14 residues. Trimming took 7 bases from V and 1 from J, leaving 10 bases between them. CDR1 is MNHEY and CDR2 is SVGAGI in the germline V gene. CDR3 protein: CASKSGRNTGELFF. The CDR3, as DNA: TGTGCCAGCAAGTCGGGGAGGAACACCGGGGAGCTGTTTTTT.

A single count supports this clone. In DNA, the CDR3 is TGTGCCAGCATTAGGACAGGGGGCGTAGCTTTCTTT. It specifies CASIRTGGVAFF. The genes are TRBV10-3 and TRBJ1-1; the match to TRBD1 covers 11 bases. There are 12 residues in the CDR3. With V trimmed by 10 bases and J by 10 bases, 8 bases remained unmatched. Per the germline V gene, CDR1 is ENHRY and CDR2 is SYGVKD.

This clone is a singleton in its sample. The chain carries TRBV2 and TRBJ2-1; 14 bases are a match to TRBD2. The V gene's germline CDR1 is SNHLY and CDR2 FYNNEI. The CDR3 is 15 amino acids. Trimming took 3 bases from V and 6 from J; bases not matched to a gene: 1. The DNA for the CDR3 is TGTGCCAGCAGTGAGGGACTAGCGGGGGCCAATGAGCAGTTCTTC. Translated, it gives CASSEGLAGANEQFF.

This rearrangement joins TRBV18 to TRBJ2-7, with D unresolved. The CDR3 spans 13 residues. V dropped 2 bases and J dropped 3 bases, with 8 bases sitting between them. The germline V gene encodes CDR1 KGHSH and CDR2 LQKENI. In DNA, the CDR3 is TGTGCCAGCTCACCATATAAGGACTACGAGCAGTACGTC. Protein sequence: CASSPYKDYEQYV.

J is TRBJ1-3 and V is TRBV6-5, with TRBD1 matching 8 bases. CDR1 and CDR2 from the germline V gene are MNHEY and SVGAGI. The CDR3 length is 14 residues. The V gene end was trimmed by 6 bases and the J gene end by 7 bases; junction bases not matched to a gene: 8. This chain's CDR3 is CASSPDRGRNTIYF. In nucleotides, the CDR3 is TGTGCCAGCAGCCCCGACAGGGGCAGGAACACCATATATTTT.

V and J are TRBV5-4 and TRBJ2-2; D gene ambiguous. The V gene's germline CDR1 is SGHNT and CDR2 YYREEE (reference sequence). Trimming left V 0 bases short and J 0 bases short, with 6 bases between. CDR3 length: 15 amino acids. CDR3 sequence (DNA): TGTGCCAGCAGCTTGGGGGCAACGAACACCGGGGAGCTGTTTTTT. Protein: CASSLGATNTGELFF.

In this sample, this clone turned up once. V is TRBV28 and J is TRBJ1-1; TRBD1 agrees at 8 bases. Germline loops: CDR1 MDHEN, CDR2 SYDVKM. The length of the CDR3 is 13 residues. V was pared by 5 bases and J by 8 bases, with 7 bases of the junction left unmatched. The CDR3 nucleotides are TGTGCCAGCAGTATTGGACAGGGAGGGGAAGCTTTCTTT. Its translation: CASSIGQGGEAFF.

The chain uses TRBV6-5 and TRBJ2-1; the D is unclear. V was clipped by 11 bases and J by 10 bases, with 15 bases between them. CDR1 is MNHEY and CDR2 is SVGAGI in the germline V gene. This CDR3 comprises 11 residues. CDR3 sequence reads: CAVSGLGEQFF. The CDR3 nucleotides are TGTGCCGTTTCGGGCCTTGGGGAGCAGTTCTTC.

The chain has TRBV7-2 and TRBJ2-7; D is unresolved. Germline assignment: CDR1 SGHTA and CDR2 FQGNSA. Trimming left V 6 bases short and J 6 bases short, with 12 bases between. The CDR3 totals 12 residues. CDR3 coding DNA: TGTGCCAGCAGTTTAAGGGTTTCCGAGCAGTACTTC. It codes for CASSLRVSEQYF.

In its sample, this clone was seen once. The V gene is TRBV5-4, the J gene TRBJ2-3; 8 positions agree with TRBD2. Per germline, CDR1 SGHNT and CDR2 YYREEE (reference sequence). V gave up 2 bases and J gave up 4 bases; unmatched junction bases: 6. The CDR3 is made up of 15 amino acids. CDR3: CASSFKGLEADTQYF. Written as DNA, the CDR3 is TGTGCCAGCAGCTTTAAGGGACTAGAGGCAGATACGCAGTATTTT.

This sequence joins TRBV7-9 and TRBJ1-6; TRBD1 aligns across 9 bases. The CDR3 has 15 residues. V shed 1 base, J shed 9 bases, and the junction held 4 bases outside the gene matches. The germline V gene has CDR1 SEHNR and CDR2 FQNEAQ (reference sequence). The CDR3 region is CASSLVGTGSSPLHF. The CDR3 nucleotides read TGTGCCAGCAGCTTAGTGGGGACAGGGAGTTCACCCCTCCACTTT. Full variable domain (missing parts from reference TRBV7-9 and TRBJ1-6): DTGVSQNPRHKITKRGQNVTFRCDPISEHNRLYWYRQTLGQGPEFLTYFQNEAQLEKSRLLSDRFSAERPKGSFSTLEIQRTEQGDSAMYLCASSLVGTGSSPLHFGNGTRLTVT.

This chain uses TRBV9 with TRBJ1-2; D gene ambiguous. V was cut by 4 bases and J by 2 bases, with 3 bases left in between. CDR1 and CDR2 from the germline V gene are SGDLS and YYNGEE. CDR3 length: 11 amino acids. CDR3 sequence reads: CASSLNYGYTF. The DNA of the CDR3 is TGTGCCAGCAGCCTCAACTATGGCTACACCTTC.

V and J are TRBV28 and TRBJ2-1; D is perhaps TRBD1 (6 bases). There are 13 residues in the CDR3. The germline gives CDR1 MDHEN, CDR2 SYDVKM. Trimming pared 6 bases from V and 4 bases from J, leaving 10 bases between. The CDR3 sequence is CASRDRKYNEQFF. The CDR3 DNA sequence: TGTGCCAGCAGGGACAGAAAGTACAATGAGCAGTTCTTC. Full variable domain (remainder filled in from reference TRBV28 and TRBJ2-1): DVKVTQSSRYLVKRTGEKVFLECVQDMDHENMFWYRQDPGLGLRLIYFSYDVKMKEKGDIPEGYSVSREKKERFSLILESASTNQTSMYLCASRDRKYNEQFFGPGTRLTVL.

The rearrangement uses TRBV6-4 and TRBJ2-2; D not certain. Deletions cut 3 bases from V and 3 bases from J, with 14 bases between. There are 16 residues in the CDR3. From germline, CDR1 is MRHNA and CDR2 SNTAGT. This CDR3 is CASSEKSSFDTGELFF. The CDR3 coding sequence is TGTGCCAGCAGTGAGAAAAGTTCCTTCGACACCGGGGAGCTGTTTTTT.